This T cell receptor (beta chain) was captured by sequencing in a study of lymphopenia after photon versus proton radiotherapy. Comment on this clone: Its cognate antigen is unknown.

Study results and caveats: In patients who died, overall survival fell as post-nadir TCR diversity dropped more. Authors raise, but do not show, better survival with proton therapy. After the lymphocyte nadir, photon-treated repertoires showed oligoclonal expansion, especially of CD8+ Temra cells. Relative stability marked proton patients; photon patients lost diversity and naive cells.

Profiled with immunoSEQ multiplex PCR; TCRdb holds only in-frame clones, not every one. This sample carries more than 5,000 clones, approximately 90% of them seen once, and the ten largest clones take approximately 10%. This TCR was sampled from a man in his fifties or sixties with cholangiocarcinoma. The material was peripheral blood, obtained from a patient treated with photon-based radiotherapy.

The chain's CDR3 is CASSDTGDYNSPLHF. The CDR3 bases are TGTGCCAGCAGTGACACAGGGGACTATAATTCACCCCTCCACTTT. This sequence joins TRBV28 and TRBJ1-6; 7 bases are shared with TRBD1. CDR1 and CDR2 (germline): MDHEN, SYDVKM. Trimming took 5 bases from V and 3 from J; bases not matched to a gene: 4. The CDR3 sequence is 15 residues long.